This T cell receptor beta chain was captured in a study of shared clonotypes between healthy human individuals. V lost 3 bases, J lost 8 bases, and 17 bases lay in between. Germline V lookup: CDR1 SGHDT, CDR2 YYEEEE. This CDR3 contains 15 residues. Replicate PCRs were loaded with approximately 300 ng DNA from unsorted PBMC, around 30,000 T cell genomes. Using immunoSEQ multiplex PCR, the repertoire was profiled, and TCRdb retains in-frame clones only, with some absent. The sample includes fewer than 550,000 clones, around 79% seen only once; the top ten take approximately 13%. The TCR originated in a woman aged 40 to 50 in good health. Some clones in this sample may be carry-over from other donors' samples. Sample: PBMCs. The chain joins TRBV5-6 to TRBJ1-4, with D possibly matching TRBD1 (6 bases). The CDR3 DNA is TGTGCCAGCAGCTCTCGACAGGCAATGGGAGAAAAACTGTTTTTT. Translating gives CASSSRQAMGEKLFF.